This T cell receptor beta chain stems from a study of T-cell memory formation after mild COVID-19. TCRdb itself ran the 5' RACE reads through MiXCR, one entry per CDR3 protein. In the table there are approximately 490,000 distinct CDR3 sequences, about a fifth of which are singletons. On this clonotype itself: Its specificity is not known.

Germline assignment: CDR1 LGHNA and CDR2 YNFKEQ. The V and J ends lost 4 bases and 4 bases respectively, with 23 bases between them. The CDR3 contains 17 residues. Study-level results: The study found balanced CD4/CD8 in clones contracting day 15 to 85 and a CD4+ lean in later expanders. The pre-infection memory compartment contained some responding clones, suggesting cross-reactive memory joined. The study found contracting CD4+ clones mainly in CM and EM and contracting CD8+ clones in EMRA.

The sample comprised PBMCs or a T cell subset sorted from them (not recorded which). This clonotype was sampled from an adult woman who had mild COVID-19 (a few samples of this study predate the infection). Cell type and time point are not known. The chain recombines TRBV4-2 with TRBJ2-7; D is perhaps TRBD1 (6 bases). The CDR3: CASSLSSRGSLGYEQYF. The CDR3 coding sequence is TGTGCCAGCAGCCTCTCTAGTAGGGGGTCGTTGGGATACGAGCAGTACTTC.